This is a list of T cell receptor beta chains from one sample in a study of T-cell reconstitution after alpha-beta-depleted transplantation in children. TCRdb re-called the PCR reads through MiXCR, storing one row per CDR3 protein. The repertoire consists of 150,000 to 200,000 distinct CDR3 sequences, with around 10% occurring once and the leading ten covering about 13%. This sample comprised PBMCs, obtained before TCRalphabeta/CD19-depleted stem cell transplant. The origin of the receptors is a boy aged 2-9 years with acute myeloid leukemia, due to receive a stem cell transplant. Both conserved end residues are part of each CDR3. The D gene is left open where the match is weak. Only part of the rows carry a size: once, few, many, or a class if the clone is expanded.

D gene: -
J gene: TRBJ1-5
clone size: many
V gene: TRBV4-1
CDR3 protein: CASSPGRGASNQPQHF
CDR3 DNA: TGCGCCAGCAGCCCGGGGCGGGGGGCAAGCAATCAGCCCCAGCATTTT

D gene: TRBD2
J gene: TRBJ2-1
clone size: many
V gene: TRBV7-2
CDR3 protein: CANGVGGDEQFF
CDR3 DNA: TGTGCCAACGGGGTCGGGGGGGATGAGCAGTTCTTC

D gene: TRBD2
J gene: TRBJ2-3
clone size: many
V gene: TRBV7-8
CDR3 protein: CASSSVMGLAGAGGDTQYF
CDR3 DNA: TGTGCCAGCAGCTCCGTTATGGGGCTAGCGGGGGCCGGAGGAGATACGCAGTATTTT

D gene: -
J gene: TRBJ1-1
clone size: many
V gene: TRBV15
CDR3 protein: CATSSTPGPFSAAFF
CDR3 DNA: TGTGCCACCAGCAGTACCCCAGGGCCCTTTAGCGCAGCTTTCTTT

D gene: -
J gene: TRBJ1-2
clone size: many
V gene: TRBV6-5
CDR3 protein: CASSYSEGVKGYTF
CDR3 DNA: TGTGCCAGCAGTTACTCGGAAGGGGTGAAGGGCTACACCTTC

D gene: -
J gene: TRBJ2-1
clone size: many
V gene: TRBV9
CDR3 protein: CASSVEINEQFF
CDR3 DNA: TGTGCCAGCAGCGTAGAAATCAATGAGCAGTTCTTC

D gene: -
J gene: TRBJ2-7
clone size: many
V gene: TRBV27
CDR3 protein: CASSLGRGAEQYF
CDR3 DNA: TGTGCCAGCAGTTTAGGACGTGGGGCCGAGCAGTACTTC

D gene: -
J gene: TRBJ2-1
clone size: many
V gene: TRBV27
CDR3 protein: CASSSSRGRNEQFF
CDR3 DNA: TGTGCCAGCAGTTCGTCTCGAGGCCGCAATGAGCAGTTCTTC

D gene: -
J gene: TRBJ2-1
clone size: many
V gene: TRBV24-1
CDR3 protein: CAIAGTRASYNEQFF
CDR3 DNA: TGTGCCATCGCGGGGACGAGGGCGAGTTACAATGAGCAGTTCTTC

D gene: -
J gene: TRBJ2-2
clone size: many
V gene: TRBV12-3/TRBV12-4
CDR3 protein: CASSPGGRELFF
CDR3 DNA: TGTGCCAGCAGCCCGGGCGGTCGGGAGCTGTTTTTT

D gene: TRBD2
J gene: TRBJ2-2
clone size: -
V gene: TRBV28
CDR3 protein: CARSPEGRGATNTGELFF
CDR3 DNA: TGTGCCAGGAGCCCCGAGGGGCGGGGGGCGACGAACACCGGGGAGCTGTTTTTT

D gene: -
J gene: TRBJ1-1
clone size: many
V gene: TRBV10-3
CDR3 protein: CAISLRQGRIMNTEAFF
CDR3 DNA: TGTGCCATCAGTTTGAGGCAGGGGCGTATTATGAACACTGAAGCTTTCTTT

D gene: -
J gene: TRBJ1-5
clone size: many
V gene: TRBV3-1
CDR3 protein: CASSQDGNQPQHF
CDR3 DNA: TGTGCCAGCAGCCAAGACGGCAATCAGCCCCAGCATTTT

D gene: -
J gene: TRBJ2-1
clone size: many
V gene: TRBV7-3
CDR3 protein: CASSLWEDRHNEQFF
CDR3 DNA: TGTGCCAGCAGCTTATGGGAAGACAGGCACAATGAGCAGTTCTTC

D gene: -
J gene: TRBJ1-5
clone size: many
V gene: TRBV20-1
CDR3 protein: CSAAHGSDYSNQPQHF
CDR3 DNA: TGCAGTGCCGCCCACGGGTCCGATTATAGCAATCAGCCCCAGCATTTT

D gene: TRBD1
J gene: TRBJ2-7
clone size: many
V gene: TRBV6-1
CDR3 protein: CASSETGANYEQYF
CDR3 DNA: TGTGCCAGCAGTGAAACAGGGGCTAACTACGAGCAGTACTTC

D gene: TRBD1
J gene: TRBJ1-2
clone size: many
V gene: TRBV2
CDR3 protein: CASSMDREVGGYTF
CDR3 DNA: TGTGCCAGCAGCATGGACAGGGAGGTAGGGGGCTACACCTTC

D gene: -
J gene: TRBJ2-3
clone size: many
V gene: TRBV9
CDR3 protein: CASSVGWGGTDTQYF
CDR3 DNA: TGTGCCAGCAGCGTAGGATGGGGGGGCACAGATACGCAGTATTTT

D gene: TRBD2
J gene: TRBJ2-7
clone size: many
V gene: TRBV20-1
CDR3 protein: CSAPGTSRYEQYF
CDR3 DNA: TGCAGTGCTCCCGGGACTAGTAGGTACGAGCAGTACTTC

D gene: -
J gene: TRBJ2-5
clone size: many
V gene: TRBV20-1
CDR3 protein: CSALPRETQYF
CDR3 DNA: TGCAGTGCTCTCCCGAGGGAGACCCAGTACTTC

D gene: -
J gene: TRBJ2-2
clone size: many
V gene: TRBV5-6
CDR3 protein: CASSQQGPRELFF
CDR3 DNA: TGTGCCAGCAGCCAACAGGGTCCACGGGAGCTGTTTTTT

D gene: TRBD2
J gene: TRBJ2-3
clone size: many
V gene: TRBV4-2
CDR3 protein: CASSQDGGGGDTQYF
CDR3 DNA: TGTGCCAGCAGCCAAGATGGGGGGGGTGGAGATACGCAGTATTTT

D gene: -
J gene: TRBJ2-1
clone size: many
V gene: TRBV3-1
CDR3 protein: CASSQGGDNEQFF
CDR3 DNA: TGTGCCAGCAGCCAAGGGGGAGACAATGAGCAGTTCTTC

D gene: -
J gene: TRBJ1-5
clone size: many
V gene: TRBV15
CDR3 protein: CATRAGSPGQPQHF
CDR3 DNA: TGTGCCACCCGAGCAGGGTCCCCCGGTCAGCCCCAGCATTTT

D gene: -
J gene: TRBJ1-6
clone size: many
V gene: TRBV5-5
CDR3 protein: CASSLVLDNSPLHF
CDR3 DNA: TGTGCCAGCAGCTTGGTTCTGGATAATTCACCCCTCCACTTT

D gene: TRBD1
J gene: TRBJ1-6
clone size: -
V gene: TRBV4-1
CDR3 protein: CASSQDSGQGSDNSPLHF
CDR3 DNA: TGCGCCAGCAGCCAAGACTCGGGACAGGGATCCGATAATTCACCCCTCCACTTT

D gene: TRBD1
J gene: TRBJ2-4
clone size: many
V gene: TRBV7-9
CDR3 protein: CASSSTGGRAKNIQYF
CDR3 DNA: TGTGCCAGCAGCTCGACAGGGGGCCGGGCCAAAAACATTCAGTACTTC

D gene: -
J gene: TRBJ2-5
clone size: many
V gene: TRBV4-2
CDR3 protein: CASSPGLLTNQETQYF
CDR3 DNA: TGTGCCAGCAGCCCCGGGCTGCTGACCAACCAAGAGACCCAGTACTTC

D gene: TRBD1
J gene: TRBJ1-2
clone size: many
V gene: TRBV5-1
CDR3 protein: CASSPIGQGGNGYTF
CDR3 DNA: TGCGCCAGCAGCCCGATCGGACAGGGCGGGAACGGCTACACCTTC

D gene: -
J gene: TRBJ2-7
clone size: many
V gene: TRBV4-1
CDR3 protein: CASSQVLGSSGYEQYF
CDR3 DNA: TGCGCCAGCAGCCAAGTTTTGGGATCCAGCGGCTACGAGCAGTACTTC

D gene: TRBD1
J gene: TRBJ1-2
clone size: many
V gene: TRBV20-1
CDR3 protein: CSARGQGAVGYTF
CDR3 DNA: TGCAGTGCTAGGGGACAGGGGGCTGTAGGCTACACCTTC

D gene: TRBD2
J gene: TRBJ2-1
clone size: many
V gene: TRBV7-6
CDR3 protein: CASSGTSGALDEQFF
CDR3 DNA: TGTGCCAGCAGCGGGACTAGCGGGGCCTTGGATGAGCAGTTCTTC

D gene: -
J gene: TRBJ2-1
clone size: -
V gene: TRBV30
CDR3 protein: CARLGTDYNEQFF
CDR3 DNA: TGTGCCCGACTAGGGACGGACTACAATGAGCAGTTCTTC

D gene: -
J gene: TRBJ2-1
clone size: many
V gene: TRBV2
CDR3 protein: CASRRYNEQFF
CDR3 DNA: TGTGCCAGCAGACGTTACAATGAGCAGTTCTTC

D gene: -
J gene: TRBJ1-2
clone size: many
V gene: TRBV5-1
CDR3 protein: CASSSLSWGADGYTF
CDR3 DNA: TGCGCCAGCAGCTCCCTGTCTTGGGGGGCAGATGGCTACACCTTC

D gene: TRBD2
J gene: TRBJ2-7
clone size: few
V gene: TRBV19
CDR3 protein: CASSPTSGRPYEQYF
CDR3 DNA: TGTGCCAGTAGTCCGACTAGCGGGAGACCCTACGAGCAGTACTTC

D gene: TRBD2
J gene: TRBJ2-3
clone size: many
V gene: TRBV11-2
CDR3 protein: CASSSTSGGADTQYF
CDR3 DNA: TGTGCCAGCAGCTCGACTAGCGGGGGGGCAGATACGCAGTATTTT

D gene: TRBD1
J gene: TRBJ1-6
clone size: many
V gene: TRBV6-1
CDR3 protein: CASSTRDRLNSPLHF
CDR3 DNA: TGTGCCAGCAGTACCCGGGACAGACTTAATTCACCCCTCCACTTT

D gene: -
J gene: TRBJ2-3
clone size: many
V gene: TRBV12-3/TRBV12-4
CDR3 protein: CASSLGPSNTDTQYF
CDR3 DNA: TGTGCCAGCAGTTTAGGGCCATCGAACACAGATACGCAGTATTTT

D gene: -
J gene: TRBJ2-2
clone size: many
V gene: TRBV10-3
CDR3 protein: CAISTVLDVGELFF
CDR3 DNA: TGTGCCATCAGTACTGTACTAGACGTCGGGGAGCTGTTTTTT

D gene: -
J gene: TRBJ2-5
clone size: many
V gene: TRBV20-1
CDR3 protein: CSARREETQYF
CDR3 DNA: TGCAGTGCCCGCCGGGAAGAGACCCAGTACTTC

D gene: -
J gene: TRBJ2-7
clone size: many
V gene: TRBV20-1
CDR3 protein: CSARAQDRHEQYF
CDR3 DNA: TGCAGTGCGAGGGCCCAAGATAGGCACGAGCAGTACTTC

D gene: TRBD1
J gene: TRBJ2-7
clone size: many
V gene: TRBV12-3/TRBV12-4
CDR3 protein: CASRKGSGTGMYEQYF
CDR3 DNA: TGTGCCAGCAGGAAAGGGAGCGGGACAGGGATGTACGAGCAGTACTTC

D gene: -
J gene: TRBJ2-7
clone size: many
V gene: TRBV15
CDR3 protein: CATSRDPSRAYEQYF
CDR3 DNA: TGTGCCACCAGCAGAGATCCTAGCCGGGCATACGAGCAGTACTTC

D gene: -
J gene: TRBJ2-7
clone size: many
V gene: TRBV3-1
CDR3 protein: CASSPLGGASYEQYF
CDR3 DNA: TGTGCCAGCAGCCCTCTTGGGGGGGCGTCCTACGAGCAGTACTTC

D gene: TRBD2
J gene: TRBJ2-3
clone size: many
V gene: TRBV11-2
CDR3 protein: CASSRKRGSTDTQYF
CDR3 DNA: TGTGCCAGCAGCCGCAAGCGGGGCAGCACAGATACGCAGTATTTT

D gene: TRBD1
J gene: TRBJ2-2
clone size: many
V gene: TRBV12-3/TRBV12-4
CDR3 protein: CASSPGQGRTGELFF
CDR3 DNA: TGTGCCAGCAGTCCCGGACAGGGTAGGACCGGGGAGCTGTTTTTT

D gene: TRBD2
J gene: TRBJ2-3
clone size: few
V gene: TRBV10-2
CDR3 protein: CASSDSGGPYTQYF
CDR3 DNA: TGCGCCAGCAGTGATAGCGGGGGACCCTATACGCAGTATTTT

D gene: -
J gene: TRBJ2-5
clone size: many
V gene: TRBV6-5
CDR3 protein: CASSPNPPNQYF
CDR3 DNA: TGTGCCAGCAGCCCTAACCCCCCGAATCAGTACTTC

D gene: -
J gene: TRBJ2-5
clone size: few
V gene: TRBV7-8
CDR3 protein: CASSQLSAYQETQYF
CDR3 DNA: TGTGCCAGCAGTCAGCTTAGTGCGTACCAAGAGACCCAGTACTTC

D gene: TRBD2
J gene: TRBJ2-1
clone size: -
V gene: TRBV5-1
CDR3 protein: CASSLKVSGAYNEQFF
CDR3 DNA: TGCGCCAGCAGCTTGAAGGTCAGCGGGGCGTACAATGAGCAGTTCTTC